Below, one T cell receptor beta chain is given with its context. The identical CDR3 is also encoded by other nucleotide sequences in the sample. The data were taken from a study of a mutant IDH1 vaccine in newly diagnosed glioma. Study background: Patients previously underwent radiotherapy, temozolomide, or both, and most underwent both.

The time point is: baseline, week 1 (first vaccination visit). As to treatment: pre-vaccination baseline after standard-of-care therapy. Method: immunoSEQ multiplex PCR; TCRdb's copy keeps in-frame clones and lacks some. The table records about 68,000 clones, 75% to 85% of them present only once. Material: PBMCs, obtained from a glioma patient treated with radiotherapy, temozolomide or both. The source of this sequence is a man aged 50-60 years with glioma.

CDR3 nucleotides: TGTGCCAGCAGCTACCTTAACACCGGGGAGCTGTTTTTT. Its protein is CASSYLNTGELFF. The chain is built from TRBV6-5 and TRBJ2-2; no clear D. Trimming took off 6 bases at V and 2 bases at J, with 7 bases between the two ends. CDR3 size: 13 residues. The germline V gene encodes CDR1 MNHEY and CDR2 SVGAGI.